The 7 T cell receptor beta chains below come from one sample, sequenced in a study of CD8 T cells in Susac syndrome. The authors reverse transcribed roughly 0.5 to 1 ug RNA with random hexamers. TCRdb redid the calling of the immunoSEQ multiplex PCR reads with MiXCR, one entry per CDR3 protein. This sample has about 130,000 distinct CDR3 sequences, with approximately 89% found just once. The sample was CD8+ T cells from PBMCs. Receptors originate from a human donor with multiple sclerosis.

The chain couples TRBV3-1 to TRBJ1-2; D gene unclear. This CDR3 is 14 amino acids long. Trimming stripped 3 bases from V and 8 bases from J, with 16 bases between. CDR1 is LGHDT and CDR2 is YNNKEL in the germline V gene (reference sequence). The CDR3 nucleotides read TGTGCCAGCAGCCATCGCTGTCCCGGTTCCGGCTACACCTTC. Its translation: CASSHRCPGSGYTF.

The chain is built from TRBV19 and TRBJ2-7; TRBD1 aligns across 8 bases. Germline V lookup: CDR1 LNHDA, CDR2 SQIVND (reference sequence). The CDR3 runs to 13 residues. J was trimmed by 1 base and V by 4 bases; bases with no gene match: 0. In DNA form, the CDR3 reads TGTGCCAGTAGTAACAGGGGGTCCTACGAGCAGTACTTC. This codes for CASSNRGSYEQYF.

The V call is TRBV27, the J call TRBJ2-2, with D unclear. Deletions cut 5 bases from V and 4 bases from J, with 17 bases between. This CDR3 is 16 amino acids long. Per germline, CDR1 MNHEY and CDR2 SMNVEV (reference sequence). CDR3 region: CASSVGGFMGTGELFF. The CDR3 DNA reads TGTGCCAGCAGTGTAGGCGGTTTTATGGGCACCGGGGAGCTGTTTTTT.

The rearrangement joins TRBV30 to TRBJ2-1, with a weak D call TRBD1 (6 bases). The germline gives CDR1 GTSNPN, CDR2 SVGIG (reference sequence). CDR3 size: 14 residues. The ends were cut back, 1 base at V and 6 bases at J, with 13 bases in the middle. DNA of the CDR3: TGTGCCTGGAGTGAGGGGGAGTGGGGCAATGAGCAGTTCTTC. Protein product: CAWSEGEWGNEQFF.

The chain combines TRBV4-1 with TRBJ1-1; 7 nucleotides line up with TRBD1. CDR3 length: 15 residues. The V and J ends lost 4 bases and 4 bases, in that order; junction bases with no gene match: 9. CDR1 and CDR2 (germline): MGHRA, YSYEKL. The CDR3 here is CASSRTGVSGTEAFF. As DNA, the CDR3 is TGCGCCAGCAGCCGAACAGGGGTGTCGGGCACTGAAGCTTTCTTT.

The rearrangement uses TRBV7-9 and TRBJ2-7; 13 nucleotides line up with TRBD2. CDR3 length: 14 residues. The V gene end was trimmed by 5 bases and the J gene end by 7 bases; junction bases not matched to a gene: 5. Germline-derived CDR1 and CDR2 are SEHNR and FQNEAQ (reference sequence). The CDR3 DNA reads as TGTGCCAGCAGCGCTCCGGGACTAGCGGGGGAGCAGTACTTC. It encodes CASSAPGLAGEQYF.

The CDR3 nucleotides read TGCGCCAGCAGCCGGCTGACAGGGGGGGCCGGGGAGCTGTTTTTT. Its protein is CASSRLTGGAGELFF. The chain has TRBV4-3 and TRBJ2-2; TRBD1 aligns across 9 bases. The CDR3 extends over 15 amino acids. Germline V lookup: CDR1 LGHNA, CDR2 YSLEER. J lost 6 bases, V lost 4 bases, and 6 bases had no gene match.